This record covers a single T cell receptor beta chain. This sample is drawn from a study of blood T cell repertoires in COVID-19. Looking at the study overall: From T cells, B-cell-depleted T cells, or PBMCs came the material, which was cDNA or gDNA.

Germline CDR1 and CDR2: SNHLY and FYNNEI. This CDR3 region has 13 residues. V lost 0 bases and J 5 bases, leaving 7 bases between the germline ends. Original analysis: Reference gene primers were amplified, and this amplification served to estimate nucleated cell counts. Sequencing used immunoSEQ multiplex PCR; TCRdb keeps in-frame clones, though not all of them. That table is the source of V, J and clone size, and D and trimming were worked out from the DNA. Of 150,000 to 200,000 clones listed, 80% to 90% are singletons. The sequenced sample was peripheral blood. V usage is TRBV2 and J usage is TRBJ1-1; D is unclear. This TCR was sampled from a woman of 80 years or more with acute or convalescent COVID-19. This CDR3 reads CASSEAPRTEAFF. The CDR3 DNA is TGTGCCAGCAGTGAAGCCCCGCGGACTGAAGCTTTCTTT.